These T cell receptor beta chains were read from a single sample in a study of blood T cells in healthy people across ages. TCRdb analysed the 5' RACE reads with MiXCR anew, one entry per CDR3 protein. The table includes approximately 400,000 distinct CDR3 sequences, over 45% detected once. Specimen: blood. These receptors all stem from a man in his sixties in good health. Each CDR3 is given with its conserved first and last residue. A D gene is named only where the DNA matches it firmly. Rows give clone size only sometimes, using once, few, many, or a class for an expanded clone.

d_gene,v_gene,abundance,j_gene,CDR3nt,CDR3aa
TRBD2,TRBV6-6,few,TRBJ2-1,TGTGCCAGCAGTTACGCGGGGGTCTCCTACAATGAGCAGTTCTTC,CASSYAGVSYNEQFF
TRBD2,TRBV5-1,NA,TRBJ2-5,TGCGCCAGCAGCTTGATTAGCGGGAGTGAGACCCAGTACTTC,CASSLISGSETQYF
TRBD2,TRBV7-2,NA,TRBJ2-1,TGTGCCAGCAGCGTTCGACTAGCGGGAGTTGAATCTGAGCAGTTCTTC,CASSVRLAGVESEQFF
NA,TRBV30,NA,TRBJ2-2,TGTGCCTGGAGACCACATGGGGACACCGGGGAGCTGTTTTTT,CAWRPHGDTGELFF
NA,TRBV6-2/TRBV6-3,NA,TRBJ2-7,TGTGCCAGCAGTTACCCGCACTACGAGCAGTACTTC,CASSYPHYEQYF
NA,TRBV7-9,NA,TRBJ2-5,TGTGCCAGCACTGCGCGGTGGGGGCAAGAGACCCAGTACTTC,CASTARWGQETQYF
TRBD1,TRBV20-1,NA,TRBJ2-7,TGCAGTGCTCAGCGGACAGGGTTATACGAGCAGTACTTC,CSAQRTGLYEQYF
TRBD2,TRBV4-1,NA,TRBJ2-5,TGCGCCAGCAGCCAAGAACGGGGGGTGGAGACCCAGTACTTC,CASSQERGVETQYF
NA,TRBV29-1,NA,TRBJ2-7,TGCAGCGTTGGTGCAGTTAGCTCCTACGAGCAGTACTTC,CSVGAVSSYEQYF
NA,TRBV7-2,NA,TRBJ2-7,TGTGCCAGCAACACTGGTTCCGGATCCTACGAGCAGTACTTC,CASNTGSGSYEQYF
TRBD1,TRBV4-2,many,TRBJ2-3,TGTGCCAGCAGCCCAATGACCAGGGGGAGCACAGATACGCAGTATTTT,CASSPMTRGSTDTQYF
TRBD1,TRBV14,NA,TRBJ2-7,TGTGCCAGCAGCCCGGGACAGGGGGCTTACGTGCAGTACTTC,CASSPGQGAYVQYF
TRBD2,TRBV20-1,NA,TRBJ2-5,TGCAGTGCTAGCGGGACTAGCGGGCCTCAAGCGGAGACCCAGTACTTC,CSASGTSGPQAETQYF
NA,TRBV27,NA,TRBJ2-7,TGTGCCAGCAGAATCAGGGGGGGGACCTACGAGCAGTACTTC,CASRIRGGTYEQYF
NA,TRBV5-1,NA,TRBJ1-2,TGCGCCAGCAGCGGGGCCACTAACTATGGCTACACCTTC,CASSGATNYGYTF
TRBD1,TRBV6-5,NA,TRBJ2-5,TGTGCCAGCAGGCCCGCAACAAGACAGGGGGCCGAGACCCAGTACTTC,CASRPATRQGAETQYF
TRBD1,TRBV6-5,once,TRBJ1-2,TGTGCCAGCTGGGACAGGGGCATGAGGGGCTACACCTTC,CASWDRGMRGYTF
NA,TRBV7-3,NA,TRBJ1-2,TGTGCCAGCAGCGGATCAACAGACTATGGCTACACCTTC,CASSGSTDYGYTF
NA,TRBV11-2,NA,TRBJ1-2,TGTGCCAGCAGCTTCGGCAGGCACTACGGCTACACCTTC,CASSFGRHYGYTF
NA,TRBV4-3,few,TRBJ2-1,TGCGCCAGCAGCGGGCGGGCCTACAATGAGCAGTTCTTC,CASSGRAYNEQFF
TRBD1,TRBV5-1,NA,TRBJ2-7,TGCGCCAGCAGCTGGACAGGGGGCTCCTACGAGCAGTACTTC,CASSWTGGSYEQYF
TRBD2,TRBV2,NA,TRBJ2-1,TGTGCCAGCAGTGATAGCGGGAGGGTTTTCAATGAGCAGTTCTTC,CASSDSGRVFNEQFF
TRBD2,TRBV30,NA,TRBJ2-1,TGTGCCTGGGGTAGCGGGAGGAGGAATGAGCAGTTCTTC,CAWGSGRRNEQFF
NA,TRBV7-2,NA,TRBJ2-3,TGTGCCTGCAGCCTAGGGGCAGTCACGGATACGCAGTATTTT,CACSLGAVTDTQYF
NA,TRBV10-3,once,TRBJ2-4,TGTGCCATCCGGGACCTCTTCGGGACAAACATTCAGTACTTC,CAIRDLFGTNIQYF
TRBD2,TRBV5-1,NA,TRBJ2-3,TGCGCCAGCAGCTGTGGACGAGCGGGAGCAGATACGCAGTATTTT,CASSCGRAGADTQYF
NA,TRBV2,NA,TRBJ2-1,TGTGCCAGCAGTGGTATAGAACACAATGAGCAGTTCTTC,CASSGIEHNEQFF
NA,TRBV14,NA,TRBJ2-7,TGTACCAGCAGCCAAGTCCTAGACTGGGGGGAGCAGTACTTC,CTSSQVLDWGEQYF
NA,TRBV3-1,NA,TRBJ2-7,TGTGCCAGCAGCCAAGATTGGAGTGGACCCTACGAGCAGTACTTC,CASSQDWSGPYEQYF
TRBD2,TRBV20-1,NA,TRBJ2-5,TGCAGTGCTAGGTCTCCTCTAGGACTAGCGGAAGAGACCCAGTACTTC,CSARSPLGLAEETQYF
TRBD1,TRBV14,NA,TRBJ2-5,TGTGCCAGCAGCCAACCCACAGGGGCCCCAGAGACCCAGTACTTC,CASSQPTGAPETQYF
NA,TRBV6-1,NA,TRBJ1-2,TGTGCCAGCAGTTTAAGAGGGTCCGCTAACTATGGCTACACCTTC,CASSLRGSANYGYTF
NA,TRBV20-1,once,TRBJ2-3,TGCAGTGCTAGAGATGGCGGAGGATCGCAGTATTTT,CSARDGGGSQYF